Listed here is a single TCR beta chain. Other DNA sequences in the same sample also yield this CDR3. This sample is drawn from a study of shared clonotypes between healthy human individuals. The data were produced by immunoSEQ multiplex PCR, yet TCRdb's version contains in-frame clones alone and is incomplete. The data hold over a million clones, with around 95% observed a single time. The clonotype originates from a young man in good health. Sequenced material: naive CD4+ T cells sorted from blood. Subset noted: CD45RA+ positively selected.

CDR3 in amino acids: CASSLGLAGTDTQYF. CDR3 sequence (DNA): TGTGCCAGCAGCTTAGGACTAGCGGGCACAGATACGCAGTATTTT. The V call is TRBV7-2, the J call TRBJ2-3; 9 positions agree with TRBD2. This CDR3 is 15 amino acids long. V lost 1 base, J lost 1 base, and 0 bases stayed unmatched. Germline CDR1 reads SGHTA; CDR2 reads FQGNSA.